Below, 22 T cell receptor beta chains from the same sample are listed, as sequenced in a study of cytomegalovirus exposure and HLA in healthy donors. The PCR used 60 Vbeta and 13 Jbeta primers. Assay: immunoSEQ multiplex PCR; the TCRdb copy retains only in-frame clones and omits some. Of some 140,000 clones detected, around 70% appear once; the ten largest clones hold around 2.3%. The sequencing sample was made of PBMCs. The receptors were sampled from a man between 25 and 39 years old in good health and CMV-seronegative.

This chain links TRBV11-2 with TRBJ2-7; TRBD2 might be the D (5 bases). V lost 5 bases to trimming and J lost 3 bases, with 11 bases between them. CDR1 SGHAT and CDR2 FQNNGV come from the germline V gene. The CDR3 is made up of 13 amino acids. The CDR3 DNA follows: TGTGCCAGCAGCCCGCTTCGGGACTACGAGCAGTACTTC. Translated, it gives CASSPLRDYEQYF.

There are a few counts of this clone. The genes are TRBV5-1 and TRBJ1-5; TRBD1 agrees at 8 bases. V trimming: 0 bases; J trimming: 6 bases; junction bases outside the gene matches: 5. CDR3 length: 15 amino acids. CDR1 SGHRS and CDR2 YFSETQ come from the germline V gene. The CDR3 loop reads CASSLEAGGGQPQHF. In DNA, the CDR3 is TGCGCCAGCAGCTTGGAGGCAGGGGGCGGTCAGCCCCAGCATTTT.

V gene TRBV21-1 combines with J gene TRBJ1-3; whether TRBD1, the table's D call, matches the DNA was not checked. TRBV21-1 is marked as a pseudogene. The CDR3 is made up of 17 amino acids. This CDR3 reads CASSPETGNPSGNTIYF. The CDR3 bases are TGTGCCAGCAGCCCGGAGACAGGCAATCCCTCTGGAAACACCATATATTTT.

This rearrangement joins TRBV7-9 to TRBJ2-2; D is possibly TRBD1 (7 bases). Germline V gene lookup returns CDR1 SEHNR and CDR2 FQNEAQ (reference sequence). The CDR3 is made up of 18 amino acids. V was shortened by 5 bases and J by 1 base, with 20 bases between the two germline ends. For the CDR3, the DNA is TGTGCCAGCAGCCCCGGAGGGGTGACAGGGTTGAACACCGGGGAGCTGTTTTTT. Its protein is CASSPGGVTGLNTGELFF.

This rearrangement joins TRBV7-9 to TRBJ1-3; the match to TRBD1 covers 7 bases. With 5 bases clipped from V and 3 bases from J, the junction kept 10 bases outside the gene matches. This CDR3 comprises 16 residues. Germline assignment: CDR1 SEHNR and CDR2 FQNEAQ (reference sequence). The CDR3: CASSPSGGLDGNTIYF. Written as DNA, the CDR3 is TGTGCCAGCAGCCCTTCAGGGGGGTTGGATGGAAACACCATATATTTT.

This chain joins TRBV15 and TRBJ1-1; D perhaps matches TRBD1 (6 bases). CDR1 is LNHNV, CDR2 YYDKDF, per germline (reference sequence). The germline V and J ends were trimmed by 0 bases and 5 bases, with 16 bases remaining between them. This CDR3 spans 16 amino acids. CDR3 DNA sequence: TGTGCCACCAGCAGAGATTCGGGGGGGCTCGTTACTGAAGCTTTCTTT. Translated: CATSRDSGGLVTEAFF.

This clone appeared a few times. V and J are TRBV18 and TRBJ1-1, with 12 bases aligning to TRBD1. The V gene end was trimmed by 2 bases and the J gene end by 5 bases; junction bases not matched to a gene: 6. The CDR3 contains 16 residues. CDR1 is KGHSH, CDR2 LQKENI, per germline. CDR3 sequence reads: CASSPMGQGAGTEAFF. CDR3 bases: TGTGCCAGCTCACCAATGGGACAGGGGGCGGGAACTGAAGCTTTCTTT.

V gene TRBV6-4 combines with J gene TRBJ2-1, with TRBD1 identical over 8 bases. In germline, CDR1 is MRHNA, CDR2 SNTAGT. V lost 6 bases and J lost 6; bases outside the gene matches: 7. This CDR3 spans 14 amino acids. The CDR3 spells CASSAGTGPNEQFF. The CDR3 DNA follows: TGTGCCAGCAGCGCCGGGACAGGTCCCAATGAGCAGTTCTTC.

The V call is TRBV28, the J call TRBJ2-7; 9 bases are shared with TRBD1. The ends lost 3 bases at V and 0 bases at J; junction bases unmatched: 21. Looked up from germline, CDR1 is MDHEN and CDR2 is SYDVKM. The CDR3 spans 21 residues. CDR3 loop: CASSLKRRFGTGPTPSYEQYF. The CDR3 nucleotides are TGTGCCAGCAGTTTGAAACGTAGATTTGGGACAGGGCCCACTCCCTCCTACGAGCAGTACTTC.

The chain joins TRBV5-1 to TRBJ1-2; D is unclear. The CDR3 is made up of 13 amino acids. Germline CDR1 reads SGHRS; CDR2 reads YFSETQ. Trimming shortened V by 0 bases and J by 5 bases, and 8 bases separated the two germline ends. This chain's CDR3 is CASSLESGYGYTF. DNA for the CDR3: TGCGCCAGCAGCTTGGAGTCGGGGTATGGCTACACCTTC.

The chain recombines TRBV29-1 with TRBJ2-1; weak D call: TRBD1 (5 bases). The CDR3 is 14 residues long. V was clipped by 6 bases and J by 7 bases, with 19 bases between them. Germline V gene data show CDR1 as SQVTM and CDR2 as ANQGSEA. This chain's CDR3 is CSVRTLLLQNEQFF. The CDR3 DNA sequence: TGCAGCGTGAGGACACTCCTTCTTCAGAATGAGCAGTTCTTC.

V usage is TRBV5-1 and J usage is TRBJ2-3; 7 bases line up with TRBD2. J gave up 2 bases and V 0 bases, and 6 bases lay outside the gene matches. Looked up from germline, CDR1 is SGHRS and CDR2 is YFSETQ. This CDR3 has 16 residues. The CDR3 bases are TGCGCCAGCAGCTTGGCCCGGGGGGATCCCACAGATACGCAGTATTTT. As protein: CASSLARGDPTDTQYF.

This clone was detected only once. One junction end disagrees with the germline gene, perhaps due to a read error. This rearrangement joins TRBV19 to TRBJ1-5, with TRBD1 identical over 7 bases. The CDR3 covers 15 residues. Germline V gives CDR1 LNHDA, CDR2 SQIVND (reference sequence). The CDR3 protein is CASSIQGSSRQPQNF. In DNA, the CDR3 is TGTGCCAGTAGCATACAGGGGTCGTCACGCCAGCCCCAGAATTTT.

This chain connects TRBV6-1 to TRBJ1-1, with D possibly being TRBD1 (5 bases). This CDR3 comprises 14 residues. V lost 6 bases to trimming and J lost 1 base, with 12 bases between them. Germline values: CDR1 MNHNS, CDR2 SASEGT. The CDR3: CASRDLTENTEAFF. Written as DNA, the CDR3 is TGTGCCAGCAGAGACCTGACAGAGAACACTGAAGCTTTCTTT.

This chain uses TRBV28 with TRBJ2-2; D is uncertain. V lost 3 bases and J 7 bases, leaving 6 bases between the germline ends. The length of the CDR3 is 12 residues. Germline V gives CDR1 MDHEN, CDR2 SYDVKM. In nucleotides, the CDR3 is TGTGCCAGCAGTTTGCAGGTCGGGGAGCTGTTTTTT. Protein sequence: CASSLQVGELFF.

A few counts support this clone. The chain uses TRBV5-1 and TRBJ2-5; TRBD1 agrees at 11 bases. Near its end, the DNA agrees better with TRBJ2-7, so the J call may be wrong. Per germline, CDR1 SGHRS and CDR2 YFSETQ. CDR3 size: 15 residues. The CDR3 region is CASSFGTGGRDEQYF. CDR3 DNA sequence: TGCGCCAGCAGCTTTGGGACAGGGGGTCGGGACGAGCAGTACTTC.

The rearrangement uses TRBV29-1 and TRBJ1-1; 9 nucleotides agree with TRBD1. The CDR3 extends over 13 amino acids. Germline values: CDR1 SQVTM, CDR2 ANQGSEA. The DNA for the CDR3 is TGCAGAGTGCGTGGACAGGGGACGACTGAAGCTTTCTTT. Protein product: CRVRGQGTTEAFF.

As DNA, the CDR3 is TGTGCCAGCAGTTTACACTCGAACTATGGCTACACCTTC. Its translation: CASSLHSNYGYTF. The genes are TRBV28 and TRBJ1-2; no definite D call. Trimming shortened V by 2 bases and J by 2 bases, and 6 bases separated the two germline ends. The CDR3 loop spans 13 amino acids. CDR1 MDHEN and CDR2 SYDVKM come from the germline V gene.

This clone has only one observation. V gene TRBV7-3 combines with J gene TRBJ1-4; D ambiguous. The V and J ends lost 0 bases and 8 bases respectively, with 13 bases between them. Germline assignment: CDR1 SGHTA and CDR2 FQGTGA. CDR3 length: 15 amino acids. Written as DNA, the CDR3 is TGTGCCAGCAGCTTAACTGGCGGCCCCGGGGAAAAACTGTTTTTT. Protein product: CASSLTGGPGEKLFF.

The chain couples TRBV30 to TRBJ1-2, with D maybe TRBD1 (5 bases). The CDR3 has 15 residues. Germline CDR1 and CDR2: GTSNPN and SVGIG (reference sequence). V was trimmed by 4 bases and J by 6 bases, leaving 21 bases between them. CDR3 in DNA: TGTGCCTGGACTACCCGGGGGACCCTCCGGGATGGCTACACCTTC. Translating it yields CAWTTRGTLRDGYTF.

The table lists this clone with a few counts. The chain carries TRBV6-1 and TRBJ1-2, with TRBD1 matching over 7 bases. V shed 2 bases and J 6 bases; nucleotides not matched to a gene: 0. The CDR3 sequence is 12 residues long. Germline loops: CDR1 MNHNS, CDR2 SASEGT. The CDR3 sequence is CASSETGDGYTF. CDR3 nucleotide sequence: TGTGCCAGCAGTGAAACAGGGGATGGCTACACCTTC.

The genes are TRBV2 and TRBJ1-2, with D maybe TRBD1 (5 bases). The CDR3 totals 13 residues. Germline V gene data show CDR1 as SNHLY and CDR2 as FYNNEI. V was trimmed by 2 bases and J by 8 bases, leaving 12 bases between them. Here the CDR3 DNA reads TGTGCCAGCAGTGAAAGGCACTGGGGCGGCTACACCTTC. Its translation is CASSERHWGGYTF.